Listed below are T cell receptor beta chains from one sample, sequenced in a study of regulatory T cells in long-lasting Graves disease. TCRdb fed the multiplex PCR reads into MiXCR, producing one record per CDR3 protein. The profile covers approximately 360,000 distinct CDR3 sequences, with roughly 20% appearing a single time and 28% taken by the ten largest. Sequenced material: peripheral blood mononuclear cells (PBMCs), taken when the disease was refractory, from a patient treated with antithyroid drugs. The receptors originated from a woman aged 35 to 49 with Graves disease. Each CDR3 is given with its conserved first and last residue. A D gene is named only where the DNA matches it firmly. Some rows mark clone size as missing; the rest say once, few, many or name a class of expanded clone.

TGTGCCAGCAGCTTGAGAGGTGGTCTAAACCGAAACATTCAGTACTTC	CASSLRGGLNRNIQYF	-	-	TRBV11-2	TRBJ2-4
TGTGCCAGCAGCTTTGACGATATTGCGATGGGAGAGACCCAGTACTTC	CASSFDDIAMGETQYF	many	-	TRBV5-6	TRBJ2-5
TGTGCCAGCAGTCATACTAGCCCTCCTGGAGAGCAGTACTTC	CASSHTSPPGEQYF	many	-	TRBV2	TRBJ2-7
TGCGCCAGCAGCCAACCTGGGGACCAAGAGACCCAGTACTTC	CASSQPGDQETQYF	-	-	TRBV4-1	TRBJ2-5
TGTGCCAGCAGTTACTCTGAGGAACTGAACACTGAAGCTTTCTTT	CASSYSEELNTEAFF	many	-	TRBV6-5	TRBJ1-1
TGCGCCAGCAGCTTCCCAACGGACAGGATCGGGAACTATGGCTACACCTTC	CASSFPTDRIGNYGYTF	-	TRBD1	TRBV5-1	TRBJ1-2
TGTGCCAGCAGTACTTGGGAAACAGGGAACGAAAAACTGTTTTTT	CASSTWETGNEKLFF	many	-	TRBV28	TRBJ1-4
TGTGCCAGCAGCTACACAACAGTGAACACCGGGGAGCTGTTTTTT	CASSYTTVNTGELFF	many	-	TRBV6-5	TRBJ2-2
TGTGCCAGCAGCGTAGCCGGGACTGGGGATGCTTTCTTT	CASSVAGTGDAFF	few	-	TRBV9	TRBJ1-1
TGTGCCAGTCCTCCCCCCCCTTTACTCATAGGGAATCAGCCCCAGCATTTT	CASPPPPLLIGNQPQHF	many	-	TRBV28	TRBJ1-5
TGTGCCAGCAGCTTAGAGGTCGGGGTGAGGACCCCCTCCGGGGCCAACGTCCTGACTTTC	CASSLEVGVRTPSGANVLTF	-	-	TRBV7-9	TRBJ2-6
TGTGCCATCAGTGATGGGCTAGCGGGCGACTACGAGCAGTACTTC	CAISDGLAGDYEQYF	many	TRBD2	TRBV10-3	TRBJ2-7
TGTGCCAGCAGTGAAGCCAGGGGGGAGTTCCGCTATGGCTACACCTTC	CASSEARGEFRYGYTF	many	TRBD1	TRBV2	TRBJ1-2
TGTGCCACCAGTGACCCAAGCGGGACTAGCGGGAGGTTGGATGAGCAGTTCTTC	CATSDPSGTSGRLDEQFF	-	TRBD2	TRBV24-1	TRBJ2-1
TGTGCCAGCAGTTTTGATAACAGGGGGCATAATTCACCCCTCCACTTT	CASSFDNRGHNSPLHF	-	TRBD1	TRBV28	TRBJ1-6